This is a list of T cell receptor beta chains from one sample in a study of shared clonotypes between healthy human individuals. The repertoire was sequenced with immunoSEQ multiplex PCR; TCRdb's copy has only in-frame clones and lacks some. The table records approximately 99,000 clones, over 65% of them present only once. Sequencing was performed on memory CD8+ T cells sorted from blood. The origin of the receptors is a woman aged 25 to 39 in good health. CDR3s include the opening cysteine and the closing phenylalanine or tryptophan. The D gene is left open where the match is weak.

d_call j_call cdr3_length v_call cdr3_aa cdr3_nt
- TRBJ2-7 20 TRBV7-8 CASSAGLLSRDSSPSYEQYF TGTGCCAGCAGCGCCGGCCTCCTTTCCCGGGACTCGTCCCCCTCCTACGAGCAGTACTTC
TRBD1 TRBJ2-7 16 TRBV4-1 CASSQRMGQATYEQYF TGCGCCAGCAGCCAACGAATGGGACAGGCTACCTACGAGCAGTACTTC
TRBD1 TRBJ2-7 15 TRBV11-2 CASSSVGTGDHEQYF TGTGCCAGCTCCTCGGTTGGGACAGGGGACCACGAGCAGTACTTC
TRBD1 TRBJ2-2 16 TRBV7-9 CASSQTGGWATGELFF TGTGCCAGCAGCCAGACAGGGGGTTGGGCGACCGGGGAGCTGTTTTTT
- TRBJ1-1 13 TRBV18 CASSSGTPVEAFF TGTGCCAGCTCATCGGGGACACCCGTAGAAGCTTTCTTT
- TRBJ1-5 16 TRBV11-2 CASSPLDGGGNQPQHF TGTGCCAGCAGCCCCCTGGATGGGGGGGGCAATCAGCCCCAGCATTTT
TRBD1 TRBJ2-1 16 TRBV9 CASSARDRGSYNEQFF TGTGCCAGCAGCGCGAGAGACAGGGGCTCCTACAATGAGCAGTTCTTC
- TRBJ2-2 12 TRBV6-5 CASTGVAGELFF TGTGCCAGCACGGGGGTTGCCGGGGAGCTGTTTTTT
TRBD2 TRBJ2-3 17 TRBV11-2 CASSFLAGVASTDTQYF TGTGCCAGCAGCTTCCTAGCGGGCGTCGCTAGCACAGATACGCAGTATTTT
- TRBJ1-4 15 TRBV27 CASHPARGTNEKLFF TGTGCCAGTCACCCTGCCAGGGGAACTAATGAAAAACTGTTTTTT
- TRBJ1-2 14 TRBV6-6 CASSYSRTDYGYTF TGTGCCAGCAGTTACTCAAGGACTGACTATGGCTACACCTTC
TRBD1 TRBJ1-4 14 TRBV2 CASSEDRGGEKLFF TGTGCCAGCAGTGAAGACAGGGGGGGAGAAAAACTGTTTTTT
- TRBJ2-1 18 TRBV5-1 CASSLAVRQAFVYNEQFF TGCGCCAGCAGCTTGGCGGTCCGGCAGGCCTTTGTCTACAATGAGCAGTTCTTC
- TRBJ2-1 15 TRBV5-5 CASSGAGLADNEQFF TGTGCCAGCAGCGGGGCGGGATTAGCGGACAATGAGCAGTTCTTC
- TRBJ2-1 16 TRBV19 CASSPIERTSYNEQFF TGTGCCAGTTCCCCGATCGAGCGGACCTCCTACAATGAGCAGTTCTTC
TRBD2 TRBJ2-5 14 TRBV13 CASSQWDYQETQYF TGTGCCAGCAGCCAATGGGACTATCAAGAGACCCAGTACTTC
TRBD2 TRBJ2-7 14 TRBV5-1 CASMGLAGFDEQYF TGCGCCAGCATGGGACTAGCGGGGTTCGACGAGCAGTACTTC
- TRBJ1-1 16 TRBV21-1 CASSKGGTRGVTEAFF TGTGCCAGCAGCAAAGGGGGGACCCGAGGTGTCACTGAAGCTTTCTTT
- TRBJ1-1 14 TRBV19 CASSQDGMNTEAFF TGTGCCAGTAGTCAGGACGGAATGAACACTGAAGCTTTCTTT
- TRBJ2-7 11 TRBV27 CASSPEAEQYF TGTGCCAGCAGCCCAGAAGCCGAGCAGTACTTC
TRBD1 TRBJ1-1 15 TRBV19 CASSIVGTGGIEAFF TGTGCCAGTAGTATAGTAGGGACAGGGGGGATCGAAGCTTTCTTT